These T cell receptor beta chains were read from a single sample in a study of cytomegalovirus exposure and HLA in healthy donors. TCRdb keeps only in-frame clones here, not all; method: immunoSEQ multiplex PCR. The sample carries 100,000 to 150,000 clones, about 80% recorded once. Material: PBMCs. These TCRs come from a woman between 35 and 50 years old in good health and CMV-seronegative. CDR3s include the opening cysteine and the closing phenylalanine or tryptophan. Clone size is not always given. Where it is, it says once, few, many or a class for expanded clones.

v_call	j_call	clone_size	cdr3_aa
TRBV6-1	TRBJ1-5	.	CASSHRGRDQPQHF
TRBV5-6	TRBJ1-5	.	CASSVGAEMNSNQPQHF
TRBV18	TRBJ1-1	once	CASWDRVMNTEAFF
TRBV11-2	TRBJ2-2	.	CASSLDNVDSNTGELFF
TRBV5-5	TRBJ1-1	.	CASSLGQTRNMNTEAFF
TRBV28	TRBJ2-7	.	CASRSRAGGMEQYF
TRBV4-1	TRBJ1-2	.	CASSRAVGTRNYGYPF
TRBV7-8	TRBJ1-6	.	CASTASTGTEGSPLHF
TRBV4-1	TRBJ1-1	.	CASSQPEGLQNTEAFF
TRBV9	TRBJ2-7	few	CASSPSLRGEQYF
TRBV19	TRBJ1-1	.	CAAGTEAFF
TRBV5-1	TRBJ2-7	.	CASSLSPGTGGKYEQYF
TRBV28	TRBJ1-2	.	CASSSGAQGLANYGYTF
TRBV6-6	TRBJ2-7	.	CASSYSITQNRYEQYF
TRBV9	TRBJ1-2	.	CASSEGGYGYTF
TRBV29-1	TRBJ1-1	.	CSVEVLGNRPYPEAFF
TRBV4-3	TRBJ1-2	.	CASSQDVARAGYGYTF
TRBV6-1	TRBJ1-5	.	CASSETVAGSPQHF
TRBV11-2	TRBJ2-4	.	CASSLVALAKNIQYF
TRBV27	TRBJ1-1	.	CASSFGGNTEAFF
TRBV18	TRBJ2-6	.	CASSPRTGVFSGANVLTF
TRBV4-1	TRBJ2-3	once	CASSQVASGGTDTQYF
TRBV4-2	TRBJ2-1	.	CASSQDGASGGNEQFF
TRBV5-1	TRBJ1-3	.	CASSLDAGPGNTIYF
TRBV18	TRBJ1-2	once	CASSPREGYTF
TRBV9	TRBJ2-3	.	CASSVEAGGWDDTQYF
TRBV7-3	TRBJ1-1	.	CASSLGGGTEAFF
TRBV10-3	TRBJ2-2	.	CAISVKRPPRTGELFF
TRBV11-2	TRBJ2-7	.	CASSLAGSSEERYF
TRBV5-6	TRBJ1-5	.	CASSLWTGGESQPQHF
TRBV15	TRBJ2-7	.	CATSVRDRAEEQYF
TRBV5-1	TRBJ2-2	.	CASSLGAGAYPGELFF
TRBV27	TRBJ1-5	.	CASSPRGQGRNQPQHF
TRBV5-1	TRBJ2-2	.	CASSLDTAPGELFF
TRBV5-6	TRBJ2-7	few	CASSLPGMAYEQYF
TRBV4-2	TRBJ1-1	.	CASSQEGTGRNTEAFF
TRBV5-1	TRBJ2-7	.	CASSSPGTATYEQYF
TRBV6-5	TRBJ2-5	medium-sized	CATATWTDQETQYF
TRBV4-3	TRBJ1-1	.	CASSQDWSGNTEAFF